Listed here is a single T cell receptor beta chain. Germline V gene data show CDR1 as MNHEY and CDR2 as SMNVEV (reference sequence). The CDR3 totals 13 residues. V gave up 4 bases and J gave up 2 bases, with 7 bases separating them. The data belong to a study of shared clonotypes between healthy human individuals. Selected positively for CCR7 and CD45RO-negative, naive CD8 cells excluded terminally differentiated effector memory CD45RA+ cells. The table came from immunoSEQ multiplex PCR; TCRdb's copy has only in-frame clones and leaves some out. The table shows approximately 2,000,000 clones, with over 85% occurring only once.

The sequencing sample was made of naive CD8+ T cells from PBMCs. The chain recombines TRBV27 with TRBJ2-3, with D unclear. This TCR came from a man in his late teens or twenties in good health. Some clones in this sample may be carry-over from other donors' samples. The CDR3 region is CASSSFLTDTQYF. The CDR3 DNA follows: TGTGCCAGCAGTTCTTTCCTCACAGATACGCAGTATTTT.